What follows are 9 T cell receptor beta chains derived from one specimen sequenced in a study of human T cells and chemical hapten exposure. Time point reported: patch test 1, 2 weeks after DPC sensitization. The treatment: therapeutic diphenylcyclopropenone sensitization with weekly scalp DPC. TCRdb called the RACE reads again in MiXCR, with one record for every CDR3 protein. Of about 380,000 distinct CDR3 sequences in the sample, nearly 5% were seen once. Sequencing used whole blood, obtained in connection with sensitization to the hapten diphenylcyclopropenone (DPC). The origin of the receptors is a woman aged 45-65 years with alopecia areata. Some clones in this sample may be carry-over from other donors' samples.

This clonotype occurred many times. The chain employs TRBV6-2 or TRBV6-3 and TRBJ2-3; 9 nucleotides align to TRBD2. The CDR3 has 19 amino acids. With 0 bases clipped from V and 7 bases from J, the junction kept 17 bases outside the gene matches. CDR1 and CDR2 from the germline V gene are MNHEY and SVGEGT. The chain's CDR3 is CASSYSIRIAGVLGHTQYF. The DNA for the CDR3 is TGTGCCAGCAGTTACTCGATTCGTATAGCGGGGGTCCTCGGACATACGCAGTATTTT.

The V gene is TRBV2, the J gene TRBJ2-1, with D perhaps TRBD1 or TRBD2 (6 bases each). CDR3 length: 16 amino acids. Per the germline V gene, CDR1 is SNHLY and CDR2 is FYNNEI. The V end lost 3 bases, the J end lost 3 bases, and 15 bases lay between the germline ends. Written as DNA, the CDR3 is TGTGCCAGCAGTGACGGGGGCTCCCCCCTCTACAATGAGCAGTTCTTC. Translation: CASSDGGSPLYNEQFF.

The J gene is TRBJ1-1, the V gene TRBV6-5; weak D call: TRBD1 (6 bases). This CDR3 has 15 residues. The V gene's germline CDR1 is MNHEY and CDR2 SVGAGI. Between the trimmed V and J ends, which lost 6 bases and 5 bases, there was a span of 19 bases. The CDR3 bases are TGTGCCAGCAGGGAAGGACAGTCAGGGAATACTGAAGCTTTCTTT. This codes for CASREGQSGNTEAFF.

This clonotype was recorded a few times. The V call is TRBV5-1, the J call TRBJ1-3; D is possibly TRBD1 (5 bases). Germline V lookup: CDR1 SGHRS, CDR2 YFSETQ. CDR3 size: 15 residues. V was shortened by 8 bases and J by 0 bases, with 15 bases between the two germline ends. The CDR3 loop reads CASATTGDSGNTIYF. CDR3 DNA sequence: TGCGCCAGTGCCACCACAGGAGACTCTGGAAACACCATATATTTT.

This clonotype has ten or more counts. This chain joins TRBV20-1 and TRBJ1-2, with a weak D call TRBD1 (5 bases). Trimming removed 3 bases at V and 4 bases at J, with 15 bases between. The CDR3 spans 14 residues. CDR1 and CDR2 from the germline V gene are DFQATT and SNEGSKA (reference sequence). The CDR3 DNA reads TGCAGTGCTAGTCCAACAGGCTCGGGCTATGGCTACACCTTC. Translation gives CSASPTGSGYGYTF.

The J gene is TRBJ2-6, the V gene TRBV6-2 or TRBV6-3; TRBD1 or TRBD2 may be the D gene (5 bases each). Deletions cut 2 bases from V and 0 bases from J, with 14 bases between. The CDR3 spans 18 residues. The germline V gene encodes CDR1 MNHEY and CDR2 SVGEGT. CDR3 residues: CASSYRGVSYSGANVLTF. The CDR3 region has the DNA TGTGCCAGCAGTTACCGAGGGGTCTCCTACTCTGGGGCCAACGTCCTGACTTTC.

This clonotype appeared many times. The V call is TRBV7-3, the J call TRBJ2-3; a weak D match, TRBD2 (5 bases). CDR1 and CDR2 (germline): SGHTA, FQGTGA. Trimming removed 5 bases from V and 6 bases from J, with 12 bases in between. CDR3 size: 13 residues. The chain's CDR3 is CASSASLGDTQYF. DNA for the CDR3: TGTGCCAGCAGCGCCTCACTAGGCGATACGCAGTATTTT.

This clonotype has a handful of counts. V usage is TRBV28 and J usage is TRBJ2-7; D tentatively reads TRBD1 or TRBD2 (5 bases each). Per the germline V gene, CDR1 is MDHEN and CDR2 is SYDVKM. V was cut by 5 bases and J by 0 bases, with 11 bases left in between. The CDR3 length is 14 residues. CDR3 nucleotides: TGTGCCAGCAGTCGCCCTGGGGGCTCCTACGAGCAGTACTTC. Translated, it gives CASSRPGGSYEQYF.

This clonotype was counted at least ten times. The rearrangement uses TRBV29-1 and TRBJ1-1; TRBD1 is a possible D gene (6 bases). V was clipped by 6 bases and J by 6 bases, with 17 bases between them. This CDR3 is 13 amino acids long. Germline CDR1 reads SQVTM; CDR2 reads ANQGSEA. CDR3 protein: CSVRGVSGSEAFF. The DNA of the CDR3 is TGCAGCGTGAGGGGGGTATCAGGGTCTGAAGCTTTCTTT.